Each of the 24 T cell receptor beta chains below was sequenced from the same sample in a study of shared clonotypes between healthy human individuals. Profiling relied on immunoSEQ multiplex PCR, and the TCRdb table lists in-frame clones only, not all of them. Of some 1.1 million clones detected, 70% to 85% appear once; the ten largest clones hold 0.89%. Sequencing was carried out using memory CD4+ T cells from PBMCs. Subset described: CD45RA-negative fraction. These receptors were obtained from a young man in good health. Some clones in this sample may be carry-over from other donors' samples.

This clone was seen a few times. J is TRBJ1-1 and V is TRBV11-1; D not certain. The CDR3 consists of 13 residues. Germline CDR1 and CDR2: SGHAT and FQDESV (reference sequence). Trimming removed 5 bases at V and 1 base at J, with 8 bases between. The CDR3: CASSPGENTEAFF. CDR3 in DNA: TGTGCCAGCAGCCCCGGGGAGAACACTGAAGCTTTCTTT. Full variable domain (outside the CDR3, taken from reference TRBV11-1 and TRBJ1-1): EAEVAQSPRYKITEKSQAVAFWCDPISGHATLYWYRQILGQGPELLVQFQDESVVDDSQLPKDRFSAERLKGVDSTLKIQPAELGDSAMYLCASSPGENTEAFFGQGTRLTVV.

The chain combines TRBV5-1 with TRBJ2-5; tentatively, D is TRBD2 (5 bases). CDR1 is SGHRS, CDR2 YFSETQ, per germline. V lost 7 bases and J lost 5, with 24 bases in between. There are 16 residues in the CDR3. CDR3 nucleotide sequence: TGCGCCAGCCAAAGCGCGGGCTCCCGGGGATGGGAGACCCAGTACTTC. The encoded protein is CASQSAGSRGWETQYF.

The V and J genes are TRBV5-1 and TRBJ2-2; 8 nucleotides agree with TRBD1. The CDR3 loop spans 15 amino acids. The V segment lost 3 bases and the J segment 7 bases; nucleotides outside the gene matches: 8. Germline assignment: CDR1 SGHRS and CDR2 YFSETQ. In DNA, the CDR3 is TGCGCCAGCAGCTCACCGACAGGGGTTGGCGGGGAGCTGTTTTTT. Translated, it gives CASSSPTGVGGELFF.

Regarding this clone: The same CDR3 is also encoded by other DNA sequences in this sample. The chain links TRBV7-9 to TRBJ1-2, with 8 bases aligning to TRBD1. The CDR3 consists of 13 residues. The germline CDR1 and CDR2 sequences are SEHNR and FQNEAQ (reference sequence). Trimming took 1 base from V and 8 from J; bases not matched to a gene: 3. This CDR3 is CASSLGTGYGYTF. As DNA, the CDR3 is TGTGCCAGCAGCTTAGGGACAGGGTACGGCTACACCTTC.

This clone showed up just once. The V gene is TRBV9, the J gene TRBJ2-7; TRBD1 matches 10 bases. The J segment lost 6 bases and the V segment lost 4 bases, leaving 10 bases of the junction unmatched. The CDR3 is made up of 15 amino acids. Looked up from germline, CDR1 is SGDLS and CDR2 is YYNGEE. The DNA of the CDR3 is TGTGCCAGCAGCTTCCGGACAGGGGGTCCCTTCGAGCAGTACTTC. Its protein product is CASSFRTGGPFEQYF.

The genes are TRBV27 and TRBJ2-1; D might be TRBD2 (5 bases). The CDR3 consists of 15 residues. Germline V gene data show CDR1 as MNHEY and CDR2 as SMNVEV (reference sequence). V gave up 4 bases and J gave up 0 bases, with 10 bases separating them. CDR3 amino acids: CASSSDYLSYNEQFF. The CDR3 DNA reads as TGTGCCAGCAGTTCCGACTACCTCTCCTACAATGAGCAGTTCTTC.

The CDR3 region has the DNA TGTGCCAGCAGTGAATATGGGGACAGTCAAGAGACCCAGTACTTC. As protein: CASSEYGDSQETQYF. The chain carries TRBV25-1 and TRBJ2-5; 7 nucleotides line up with TRBD1. The CDR3 totals 15 residues. V lost 0 bases, J lost 2 bases, and 3 bases stayed unmatched. Germline-derived CDR1 and CDR2 are MGHDK and SYGVNS.

The CDR3, as DNA: TGTGCCAGCAGCCTTAGCCGAAGTAACTATGGCTACACCTTC. It specifies CASSLSRSNYGYTF. V and J are TRBV11-2 and TRBJ1-2; D ambiguous. Trimming shortened V by 5 bases and J by 1 base, and 11 bases separated the two germline ends. The CDR3 length is 14 residues. Germline V gene data show CDR1 as SGHAT and CDR2 as FQNNGV.

CDR3 in DNA: TGTGCCAGCAGTGTCCTGGACAGGGTGAACACTGAAGCTTTCTTT. It is translated as CASSVLDRVNTEAFF. The rearrangement uses TRBV28 and TRBJ1-1; 8 nucleotides agree with TRBD1. The CDR3 consists of 15 residues. After removal of 5 bases from V and 0 bases from J, the junction contained 5 bases not matched to a gene. Germline CDR1 and CDR2: MDHEN and SYDVKM.

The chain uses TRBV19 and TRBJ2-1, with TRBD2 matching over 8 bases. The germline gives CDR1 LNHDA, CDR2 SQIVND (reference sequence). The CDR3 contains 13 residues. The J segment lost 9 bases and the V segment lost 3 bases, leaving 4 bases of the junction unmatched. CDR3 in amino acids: CASSMRGAGEQFF. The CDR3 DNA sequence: TGTGCCAGTAGTATGCGGGGGGCGGGTGAGCAGTTCTTC.

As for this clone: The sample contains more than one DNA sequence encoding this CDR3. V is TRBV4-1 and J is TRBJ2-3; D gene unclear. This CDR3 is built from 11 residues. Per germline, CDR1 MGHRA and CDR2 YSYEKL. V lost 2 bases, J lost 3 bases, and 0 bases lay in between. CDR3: CASSQTDTQYF. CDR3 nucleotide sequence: TGCGCCAGCAGCCAAACAGATACGCAGTATTTT.

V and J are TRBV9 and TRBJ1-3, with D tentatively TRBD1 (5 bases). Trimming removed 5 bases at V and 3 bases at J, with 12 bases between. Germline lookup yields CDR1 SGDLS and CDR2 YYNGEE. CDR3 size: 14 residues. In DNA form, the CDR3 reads TGTGCCAGCAGTAAGTGGGGGTTTGGAAACACCATATATTTT. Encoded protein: CASSKWGFGNTIYF.

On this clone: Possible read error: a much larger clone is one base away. CDR3 DNA sequence: TGTGCCAGCAGCTTATGGGGGAACACTGAAGCTTTCTTT. It yields the protein CASSLWGNTEAFF. The chain uses TRBV13 and TRBJ1-1; D not certain. The CDR3 loop spans 13 amino acids. Germline lookup yields CDR1 PRHDT and CDR2 FYEKMQ (reference sequence). V dropped 2 bases and J dropped 1 base, with 5 bases sitting between them.

The CDR3 DNA follows: TGTGCCAGCTCGGTTAAGGTTCAAGAGACCCAGTACTTC. Protein product: CASSVKVQETQYF. The gene calls are TRBV6-1 and TRBJ2-5; D is undetermined. The CDR3 is made up of 13 amino acids. Trimming stripped 8 bases from V and 2 bases from J, with 12 bases between. The V gene's germline CDR1 is MNHNS and CDR2 SASEGT.

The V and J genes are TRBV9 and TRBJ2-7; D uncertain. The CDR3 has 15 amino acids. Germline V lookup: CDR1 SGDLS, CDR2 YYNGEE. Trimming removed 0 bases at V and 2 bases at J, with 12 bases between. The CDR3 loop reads CASSVGEIGTYEQYF. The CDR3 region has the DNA TGTGCCAGCAGCGTAGGAGAAATTGGGACCTACGAGCAGTACTTC.

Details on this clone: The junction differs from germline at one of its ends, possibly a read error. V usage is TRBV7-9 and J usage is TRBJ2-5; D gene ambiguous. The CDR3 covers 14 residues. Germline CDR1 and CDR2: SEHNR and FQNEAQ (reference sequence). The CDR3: CANSPYPIRETQYF. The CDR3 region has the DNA TGTGCCAACAGCCCCTACCCTATCCGGGAGACCCAGTACTTC.

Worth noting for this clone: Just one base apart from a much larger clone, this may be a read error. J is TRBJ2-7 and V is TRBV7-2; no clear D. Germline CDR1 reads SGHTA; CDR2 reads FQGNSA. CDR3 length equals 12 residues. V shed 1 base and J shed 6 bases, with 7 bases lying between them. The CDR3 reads CASSLDGGEQYF. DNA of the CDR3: TGTGCCAGCAGCTTAGACGGTGGCGAGCAGTACTTC.

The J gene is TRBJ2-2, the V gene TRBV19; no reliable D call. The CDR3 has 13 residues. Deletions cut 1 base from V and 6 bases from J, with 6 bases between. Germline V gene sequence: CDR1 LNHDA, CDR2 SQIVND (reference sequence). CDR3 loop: CASSIAWSGELFF. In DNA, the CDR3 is TGTGCCAGTAGTATAGCTTGGTCCGGGGAGCTGTTTTTT.

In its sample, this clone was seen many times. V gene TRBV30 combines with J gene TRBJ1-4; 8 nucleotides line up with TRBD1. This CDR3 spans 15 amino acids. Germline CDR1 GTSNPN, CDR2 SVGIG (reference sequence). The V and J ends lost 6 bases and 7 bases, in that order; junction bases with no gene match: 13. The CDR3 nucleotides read TGTGCCTGTGCCTTCGACAGGGGCGCTAGTGAAAAACTGTTTTTT. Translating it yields CACAFDRGASEKLFF.

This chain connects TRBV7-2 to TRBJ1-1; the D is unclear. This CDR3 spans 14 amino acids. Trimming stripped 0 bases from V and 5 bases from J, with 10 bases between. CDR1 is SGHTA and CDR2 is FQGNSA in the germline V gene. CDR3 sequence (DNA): TGTGCCAGCAGCTTAGCGCAGTCCGGGACTGAAGCTTTCTTT. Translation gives CASSLAQSGTEAFF.

The CDR3: CSGEDGYGYTF. The DNA for the CDR3 is TGCAGCGGCGAGGACGGCTATGGCTACACCTTC. The V call is TRBV29-1, the J call TRBJ1-2; no clear D gene. The germline V gene encodes CDR1 SQVTM and CDR2 ANQGSEA. The CDR3 is 11 amino acids. Trimming cost V 7 bases and J 4 bases, with 10 bases left between them.

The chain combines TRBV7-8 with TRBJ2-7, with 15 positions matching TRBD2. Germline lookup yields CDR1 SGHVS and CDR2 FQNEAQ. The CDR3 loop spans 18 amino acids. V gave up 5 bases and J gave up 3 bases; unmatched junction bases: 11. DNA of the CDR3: TGTGCCAGCAGCACATTGCCGGGACTAGCGGGAGGATTCTACGAGCAGTACTTC. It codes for CASSTLPGLAGGFYEQYF.

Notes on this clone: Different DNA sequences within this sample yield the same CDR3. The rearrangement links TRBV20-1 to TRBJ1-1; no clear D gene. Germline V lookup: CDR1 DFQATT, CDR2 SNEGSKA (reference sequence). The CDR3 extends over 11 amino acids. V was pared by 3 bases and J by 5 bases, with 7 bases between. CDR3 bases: TGCAGTGCTAGGGGGAGTACTGAAGCTTTCTTT. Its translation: CSARGSTEAFF.

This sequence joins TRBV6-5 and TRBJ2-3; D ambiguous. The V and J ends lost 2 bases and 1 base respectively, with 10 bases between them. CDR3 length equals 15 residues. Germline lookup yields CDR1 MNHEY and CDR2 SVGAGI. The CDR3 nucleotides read TGTGCCAGCAGTTACACTACCTTCGGCACAGATACGCAGTATTTT. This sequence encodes CASSYTTFGTDTQYF.